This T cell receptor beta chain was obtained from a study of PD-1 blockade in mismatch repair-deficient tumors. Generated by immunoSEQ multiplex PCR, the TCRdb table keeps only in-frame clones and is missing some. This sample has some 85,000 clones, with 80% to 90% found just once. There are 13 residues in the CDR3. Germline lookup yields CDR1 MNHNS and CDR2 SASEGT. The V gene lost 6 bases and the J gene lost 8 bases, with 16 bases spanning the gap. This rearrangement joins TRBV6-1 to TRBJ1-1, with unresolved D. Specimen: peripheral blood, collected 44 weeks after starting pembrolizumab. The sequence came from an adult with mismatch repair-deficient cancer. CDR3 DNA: TGTGCCAGCAGACTCAACACGGGGAGCGAAGCTTTCTTT. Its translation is CASRLNTGSEAFF.